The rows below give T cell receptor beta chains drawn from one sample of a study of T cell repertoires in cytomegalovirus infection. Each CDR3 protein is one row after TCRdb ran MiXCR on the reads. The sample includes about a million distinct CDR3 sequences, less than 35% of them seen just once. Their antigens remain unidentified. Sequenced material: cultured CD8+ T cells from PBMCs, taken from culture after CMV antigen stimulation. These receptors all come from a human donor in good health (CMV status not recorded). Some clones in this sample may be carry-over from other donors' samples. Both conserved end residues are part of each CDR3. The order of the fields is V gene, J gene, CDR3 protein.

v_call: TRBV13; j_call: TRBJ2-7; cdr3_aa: CASSLGPVGEQYF
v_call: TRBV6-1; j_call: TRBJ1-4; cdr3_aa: CASSARDRDYTGNEKLFF
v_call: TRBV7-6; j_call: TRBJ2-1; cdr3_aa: CASRARLRARDNEQFF
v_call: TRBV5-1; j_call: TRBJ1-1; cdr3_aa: CASSLFTGSNAEAFF
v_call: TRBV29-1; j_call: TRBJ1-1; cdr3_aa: CSTRTGTEAFF
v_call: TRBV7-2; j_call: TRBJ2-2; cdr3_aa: CASSLGFPRDLTGELFF
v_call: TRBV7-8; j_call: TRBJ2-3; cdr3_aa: CASSLRIAGARASTDTQYF
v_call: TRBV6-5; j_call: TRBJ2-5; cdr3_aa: CASSYSAIQAPRPTGIIETQYF
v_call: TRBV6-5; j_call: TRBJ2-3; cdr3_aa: CASHGGYTQYF
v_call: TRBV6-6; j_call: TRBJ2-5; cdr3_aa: CATYRGYSRETQYF